The T cell receptor (beta chain) under discussion was sequenced for a study of cytomegalovirus exposure and HLA in healthy donors. Study outcomes and limitations: Researchers catalogued around 150 TCR beta chains as cytomegalovirus-associated.

V was cut by 7 bases and J by 10 bases, with 16 bases left in between. This CDR3 has 12 amino acids. Germline CDR1 and CDR2: MDHEN and SYDVKM. Remarks on this clone: Its antigen is still unknown.

This PCR relied on a set of 60 Vbeta primers and 13 Jbeta primers. The repertoire was sequenced with immunoSEQ multiplex PCR; TCRdb's copy has only in-frame clones and lacks some. The sample data list around 75,000 clones. This chain links TRBV28 with TRBJ1-1; D gene uncertain. The sequence was obtained from a man between 45 and 60 years old in good health and CMV-seropositive. The specimen sequenced was PBMCs. The CDR3, as DNA: TGTGCCAGCACCCTCGTCCCCCGGGTAGCTTTCTTT. Its protein is CASTLVPRVAFF. Filled out from reference TRBV28 and TRBJ1-1, the complete variable domain reads DVKVTQSSRYLVKRTGEKVFLECVQDMDHENMFWYRQDPGLGLRLIYFSYDVKMKEKGDIPEGYSVSREKKERFSLILESASTNQTSMYLCASTLVPRVAFFGQGTRLTVV.